What follows is one TCR beta chain and its context. These data belong to a study of radiotherapy plus CTLA-4 blockade in lung cancer. Libraries were prepared by immunoSEQ multiplex PCR; TCRdb keeps only in-frame clonotypes and omits some of them. The sample lists 15,000 to 20,000 clones; roughly 82% were seen once. V gave up 0 bases and J gave up 1 base, with 9 bases separating them. From germline, CDR1 is KGHSH and CDR2 LQKENI. The CDR3 has 15 residues. The receptor was isolated from a human donor with non-small cell lung cancer whose response to radiotherapy plus ipilimumab could not be evaluated. The sample was peripheral blood, taken from a patient treated with radiotherapy plus ipilimumab. The chain couples TRBV18 to TRBJ1-1; D may be TRBD1 (6 bases). The CDR3: CASSPPEGGNTEAFF. CDR3 nucleotides: TGTGCCAGCTCACCACCGGAAGGGGGGAACACTGAAGCTTTCTTT.